This paragraph covers one T cell receptor (beta chain) sequence. Clones were read by immunoSEQ multiplex PCR, and TCRdb kept only the in-frame ones, dropping some. The table records 43,000 or so clones, approximately 90% of them present only once. The data belong to a study of T cell changes during pregnancy in multiple sclerosis. CDR1 is KGHSH and CDR2 is LQKENI in the germline V gene. V was trimmed by 6 bases and J by 3 bases, leaving 18 bases between them. The CDR3 contains 15 residues. Specimen: peripheral blood, collected in the first trimester of pregnancy. The TCR comes from a female donor with multiple sclerosis, enrolled in a pregnancy study. This rearrangement joins TRBV18 to TRBJ2-7; D is perhaps TRBD1 (6 bases). CDR3 nucleotide sequence: TGTGCCAGCTCTCACCCCGACAGGTCACGCTACGAGCAGTACTTC. This sequence encodes CASSHPDRSRYEQYF.